The sequence of this T cell receptor (beta chain) was determined in a study of cytomegalovirus exposure and HLA in healthy donors. Overall study results and limits: Fewer N-insertions than the roughly 670-donor mean were reportedly shown by an Asian-associated ancestry cluster in a later analysis.

With 60 Vbeta and 13 Jbeta primers, the PCR was carried out. Here immunoSEQ multiplex PCR was the method, and the copy in TCRdb shows in-frame clones only, minus some. The table records some 96,000 clones, approximately 80% of them present only once. In germline, CDR1 is SGHAT, CDR2 FQDESV (reference sequence). Trimming removed 3 bases from V and 4 bases from J, with 7 bases in between. The CDR3 loop spans 13 amino acids. This clone was recorded only once. The antigen remains unidentified. Material: PBMCs. The rearrangement joins TRBV11-1 to TRBJ1-5; D not certain. The TCR was taken from a female donor in good health and CMV-seronegative. This CDR3 reads CASSFDWNQPQHF. The CDR3 region has the DNA TGTGCCAGCAGCTTCGACTGGAATCAGCCCCAGCATTTT.